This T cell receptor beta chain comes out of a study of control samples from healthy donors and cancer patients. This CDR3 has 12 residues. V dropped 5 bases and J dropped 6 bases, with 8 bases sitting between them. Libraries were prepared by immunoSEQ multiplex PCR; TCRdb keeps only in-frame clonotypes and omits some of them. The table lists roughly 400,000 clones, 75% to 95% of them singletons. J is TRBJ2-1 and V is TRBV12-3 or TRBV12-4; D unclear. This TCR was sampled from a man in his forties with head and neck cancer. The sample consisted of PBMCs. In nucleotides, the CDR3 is TGTGCCAGCAGTGTGGTTGTCAATGAGCAGTTCTTC. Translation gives CASSVVVNEQFF.